The present TCR beta chain was sequenced within a study of shared clonotypes between healthy human individuals (dated by TCRdb to the early 2020s). At the level of the whole study: A couple of women and a few men aged 18 to 49 years were included in the cohort. For each donor, CD4 naive and CD4 memory were each given three plates, CD8 naive was given two plates, and CD8 memory was given one plate. The study deeply sequenced blood TCR repertoires of five healthy adults to estimate repertoire size and the extent of clonotype sharing between individuals. To increase sequencing depth and limit assay-specific biases, different laboratories used diverse techniques to prepare libraries and sequence TCR repertoires. Between about 0.85 and 10 billion PBMCs per donor were obtained by leukapheresis.

Using the deep immunoSEQ assay, multiplex PCR amplified TCR CDR3 regions from genomic DNA. For each cell subset, the extracted genomic DNA was distributed evenly across all wells of several immunoSEQ 96-well plates, and each plate served as one replicate. For sorted subsets, each replicate PCR was loaded with roughly 0.2 ug genomic DNA, equivalent to some 27,000 T cell genomes. Purified libraries were measured with a Qubit 3.0 fluorometer, size-checked on a Bioanalyzer 2100, and measured again with the KAPA Library Quantification kit. Every immunoSEQ 96-well plate was sequenced on a dedicated single-read 150-cycle Illumina NextSeq 550 flow cell. The published analysis was carried out like this. Because the immunoSEQ output held only junctional sequences and lacked quality scores, the filtering could not match the filtering applied to full-length reads. To assign V/J genes and CDR3, sequences were annotated against IMGT germline references using PyIR, a Python wrapper for IgBLAST v1.9. Any read was removed if the V/J assignment was weak (E-value above 1e-6), the CDR3 was missing, or the read contained stop codons, out-of-frame junctions, or ambiguous translated residues. A V3J clonotype was defined by an identical inferred V gene, J gene, and CDR3 amino acid sequence. Percentage overlap between repertoires was computed as shared unique clonotypes divided by the size of the smaller repertoire. Richness of each repertoire was evaluated using RTK rarefaction, the Chao1 estimator, and Recon v2.1 estimates of unobserved clonotypes. Generation probabilities for all TCRbeta clonotypes obtained by the gDNA method from a handful of donors were computed using OLGA. TCRdb obtained this table from immuneACCESS and retained in-frame rearrangements with V and J assigned. These tables miss some clones; where compared with another copy, unresolved V genes account for less than half of the shortfall, and the remainder is unexplained. That table is the source of V, J and clone size, and D and trimming were worked out from the DNA. Within this sample are millions of clones, with over 85% of them counted one time only. Of the sample, 0.9% to 1.3% is held by the ten largest clones.

The germline V gene (reference sequence) gives CDR1 as SGHAT and CDR2 as FQDESV. The CDR3 has 14 amino acids, counting the end cysteine and phenylalanine. CDR3 DNA only is kept here, 42 bases in frame from base 1. The trim is 3 bases for V and 2 bases for J, with a gap of 11 bases between the germline ends. Comment on this clone: The clone's antigen remains unknown. Nothing much larger sits one base from this clone, and base qualities are not available.

CD8 naive samples were obtained by positive selection for CCR7 among CD45RO-negative cells, yielding a CD45RA+CCR7+ population from which TemRA cells were excluded. The donors were healthy, HIV-negative adults who had no recently reported acute infections or vaccinations. Only Caucasian adults living in Nashville, Tennessee, USA were represented among the donors. After blood collection by leukapheresis, PBMCs were isolated using Ficoll-Histopaque density gradient centrifugation and then cryopreserved in the vapor phase of liquid nitrogen. Analytical flow cytometry was used to check the purity and quantity of every magnetically sorted T cell population. Genomic DNA was isolated from every sorted fraction and measured by UV absorbance on a Nanodrop 2000c. What the work shows at the level of the full study, not this receptor alone: Based on pairwise subsampling, the degree of clonotype sharing among donors was expected to be affected by sequencing depth. Larger estimated clonotype richness was generally found for naive subsets than for memory subsets. Compared with non-shared clonotypes, the clonotypes found in all four sorted-subset donors had higher generation probabilities. Only blood was sampled, and tissue TCR repertoires likely differ from those in blood. The genetic and exposure-history diversity represented was limited by the small number of donors. Rarefaction of sorted-subset datasets indicated incomplete sequencing despite the large sequencing depth. About 4.5% of naive CD4, around 3.6% of naive CD8, 2.3% of memory CD4, and about 0.4% of memory CD8 clonotypes were shared across four donors.

This chain is built from TRBV11-1 and TRBJ2-7; the D gene is perhaps TRBD1, on 6 matching bases. This clonotype was sampled from a man aged 18-30 years in good health. Sequences were obtained from naive CD8+ T cells sorted from blood. What the cell subset or site label conveys for this sample: CD45RA+CCR7+. The CDR3: CASSFWTETYEQYF. The DNA sequence is TGTGCCAGCAGCTTCTGGACAGAGACCTACGAGCAGTACTTC.